The subject of this entry is one TCR beta chain. The sample comes from a study of cytomegalovirus exposure and HLA in healthy donors. CDR3 length: 16 amino acids. CDR1 and CDR2 from the germline V gene are SGHTA and FQGNSA. The ends were cut back, 2 bases at V and 1 base at J, with 12 bases in the middle. Primers included in the PCR were 60 Vbeta and 13 Jbeta primers. Assay: immunoSEQ multiplex PCR; the TCRdb copy retains only in-frame clones and omits some. The sample shows roughly 200,000 clones, around 77% of them seen only once. The receptor was isolated from a woman aged 30 to 39 in good health and CMV-seronegative. The sequencing input was PBMCs. The chain employs TRBV7-2 and TRBJ1-3; TRBD1 might be the D (5 bases). Here the CDR3 reads CASSLSAPGSGNTIYF. The CDR3 DNA reads TGTGCCAGCAGCTTATCAGCCCCAGGGTCTGGAAACACCATATATTTT.